This T cell receptor beta chain stems from a study of molecular identifiers for immune sequencing clone quantification. This clonotype came up once. The junction does not match germline at one end; this may be a read error. The use of previously described methods and listed TCR primers produced the bulk TCR libraries. TCRdb analysed the PCR reads with MiXCR anew, one entry per CDR3 protein. Of hundreds of thousands of distinct CDR3 sequences in the sample, 15% to 20% are singletons; the top ten hold roughly 0.83%. CDR3 length: 12 residues. Germline V CDR1 and CDR2: SQVTM, ANQGSEA. This receptor was identified in a human donor in good health. Some libraries in this study had Jurkat cell RNA spiked in. This chain connects TRBV29-1 to TRBJ2-7, with D possibly TRBD1 on 6 matching bases. Sequenced: naive CD8+ T cells from blood, with Jurkat cell RNA spiked in. Described subset: FACS-sorted CD8+CD4-CCR7+CD45RA+ naive T cells. The CDR3 protein is CSAGVSSCEQYF. In nucleotides, the CDR3 is TGCAGCGCAGGGGTCAGCTCCTGCGAGCAGTACTTC.